This is a list of T cell receptor beta chains from one sample in a study of control samples from healthy donors and cancer patients. Libraries were prepared by immunoSEQ multiplex PCR; TCRdb keeps only in-frame clonotypes and omits some of them. This table holds some 150,000 clones, roughly 94% found once. Sequencing was done on a sample of PBMCs. These receptors all come from a man in his 60s with colorectal cancer. The CDR3 runs from the conserved cysteine through the conserved F or W. A D gene is named only where the DNA matches it firmly. The size of a clone is reported for some rows only, either as once, few or many, or as a class for expanded clones.

j_call d_call v_call clone_size cdr3_nt cdr3_aa
TRBJ1-2 . TRBV19 once TGTGCCAGTAGTATCGGCCAGGGATTGGGCTACACCTTC CASSIGQGLGYTF
TRBJ2-7 . TRBV4-3 . TGCGCCAGCAGCCAAGGGGGGGCAGGATACGAGCAGTACTTC CASSQGGAGYEQYF
TRBJ2-3 TRBD1 TRBV19 . TGTGCCAGTAGTATTAAAGGGGGCTGGATAGATACGCAGTATTTT CASSIKGGWIDTQYF
TRBJ1-2 TRBD1 TRBV6-1 once TGTGCCAGCAGTGAAAATCGACAGGGTGGCTACACCTTC CASSENRQGGYTF
TRBJ1-5 TRBD1 TRBV4-1 . TGCGCCAGCAGCCAAGCCCCCGGGACAGGGGTAGGTCAGCCCCAGCATTTT CASSQAPGTGVGQPQHF
TRBJ2-7 TRBD1 TRBV5-1 . TGCGCCAGCAGTAGGGACAGGGCCTACGAGCAGTACTTC CASSRDRAYEQYF
TRBJ1-1 . TRBV9 few TGTGCCAGCAGCCCCCATCATAGGGGTGAAGCTTTCTTT CASSPHHRGEAFF
TRBJ2-2 TRBD2 TRBV3-1/TRBV3-2 . TGTGCCAGCAGCCCCCTAGCGGGGGGGCTCCCCGGGGAGCTGTTTTTT CASSPLAGGLPGELFF
TRBJ1-2 TRBD1 TRBV9 . TGTGCCAGCAGCAAAGAGGAGCAGGGGGCTGTTAATGGCTACACCTTC CASSKEEQGAVNGYTF
TRBJ2-1 . TRBV18 . TGTGCCAGCTCACCAGGGTCGCATCATTTCGATGAGCAGTTCTTC CASSPGSHHFDEQFF
TRBJ2-1 TRBD2 TRBV7-9 . TGTGCCAGCAGCTTGCGGGGGGGCCCAGATGAGCAGTTCTTC CASSLRGGPDEQFF
TRBJ2-3 . TRBV3-1/TRBV3-2 . TGTGCCAGCAGCCGCCTGGAGGGGGTGGCTGGCACAGATACGCAGTATTTT CASSRLEGVAGTDTQYF
TRBJ2-1 TRBD1 TRBV5-1 . TGCGCCAGCAGATCCCCCGGGACAGGTTACAATGAGCAGTTCTTC CASRSPGTGYNEQFF
TRBJ2-7 . TRBV21-1 once TGTGCCAGCAGCAAAGGGGGGAGGGAGTACGAGCAGTACTTC CASSKGGREYEQYF
TRBJ2-7 . TRBV20-1 . TGCAGTGCGCCCGACAGCTACGAGCAGTACTTC CSAPDSYEQYF
TRBJ1-1 TRBD1 TRBV6-5 . TGTGCCAGCATCCGGGACAGGGTGAACACTGAAGCTTTCTTT CASIRDRVNTEAFF
TRBJ2-7 TRBD1 TRBV6-5 . TGTGCCAGCAGCCGTCTGGACAGGGAGGAGCAGTACTTC CASSRLDREEQYF
TRBJ1-3 . TRBV4-1 . TGCGCCAGCAGCCAAGTCAGAGGGTTCTCTGGAAACACCATATATTTT CASSQVRGFSGNTIYF
TRBJ2-3 . TRBV30 once TGTGCCGGGATGGCCGGGGGAGATACGCAGTATTTT CAGMAGGDTQYF
TRBJ1-4 . TRBV24-1 . TGTGCCACCAGTGATTTGCAGGGGAGTTATAATGAAAAACTGTTTTTT CATSDLQGSYNEKLFF
TRBJ2-2 . TRBV7-9 . TGTGCCAGCAGCTTCGAGGAGCTGTTTTTT CASSFEELFF
TRBJ2-6 . TRBV4-1 . TGCGCCAGCAGCCAAGATCAGCGGCTCTCTGGGGCCAACGTCCTGACTTTC CASSQDQRLSGANVLTF
TRBJ1-1 TRBD1 TRBV6-1 . TGTGCCAGCAGTGGGGTAAACAGGGGGCTGGTGGCTGAAGCTTTCTTT CASSGVNRGLVAEAFF
TRBJ1-5 . TRBV2 few TGTGCCAGCAGGGGGCCAACGTCGAGCAATCAGCCCCAGCATTTT CASRGPTSSNQPQHF
TRBJ1-1 . TRBV15 . TGTGCCACCAGCAGAGTAGGGAGCATGGCTGAAGCTTTCTTT CATSRVGSMAEAFF